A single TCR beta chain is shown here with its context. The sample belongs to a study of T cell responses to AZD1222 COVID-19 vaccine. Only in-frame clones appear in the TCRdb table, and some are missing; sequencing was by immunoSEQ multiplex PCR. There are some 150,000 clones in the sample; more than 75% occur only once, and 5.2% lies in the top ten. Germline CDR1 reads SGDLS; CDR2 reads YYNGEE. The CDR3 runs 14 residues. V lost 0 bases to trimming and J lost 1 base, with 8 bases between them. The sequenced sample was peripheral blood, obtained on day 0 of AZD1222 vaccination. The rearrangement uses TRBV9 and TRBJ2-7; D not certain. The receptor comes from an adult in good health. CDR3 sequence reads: CASSVARVSYEQYF. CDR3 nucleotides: TGTGCCAGCAGCGTAGCCCGGGTTTCCTACGAGCAGTACTTC.